This T cell receptor beta chain was sequenced in a study of T cell clonality in common variable immunodeficiency. Control and CVID samples contributed equal amounts of genomic DNA. Libraries were prepared by immunoSEQ multiplex PCR; TCRdb keeps only in-frame clonotypes and omits some of them. Observed in the sample are around 50,000 clones, none of them singletons. A remark on this clone: The antigen is undetermined. The read is 3 residues too short to cover the CDR3 end, so that end is filled in from the germline J gene.

Study findings and constraints: What drives increased CVID clonality needs T cell subpopulation sequencing. Fewer TCRbeta clones were shared among CVID subjects than controls.

J gave up 4 bases and V 5 bases, and 8 bases lay outside the gene matches. This CDR3 region has 15 residues. Looked up from germline, CDR1 is WSHSY and CDR2 is SAAADI. The sequenced sample consisted of peripheral blood mononuclear cells. V and J are TRBV10-2 and TRBJ2-5; 9 bases agree with TRBD2. The sequence came from a person between 18 and 69 years old in good health. Incomplete CDR3 DNA: TGCGCCAGCAGTAACACAGGCGGGGGGGGAGAGACC. This codes for CASSNTGGGGET. The CDR3 in its entirety is CASSNTGGGGETQYF.